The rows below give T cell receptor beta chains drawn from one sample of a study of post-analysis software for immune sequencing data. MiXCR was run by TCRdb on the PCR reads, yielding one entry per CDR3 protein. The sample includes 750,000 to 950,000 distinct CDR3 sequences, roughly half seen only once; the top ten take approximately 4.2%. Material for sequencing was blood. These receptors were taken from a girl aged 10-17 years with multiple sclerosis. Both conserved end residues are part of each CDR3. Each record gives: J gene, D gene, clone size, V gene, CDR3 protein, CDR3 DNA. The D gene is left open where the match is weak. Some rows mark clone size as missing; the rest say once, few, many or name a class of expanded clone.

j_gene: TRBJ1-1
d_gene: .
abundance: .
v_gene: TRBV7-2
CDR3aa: CASSLDGDSPEAFF
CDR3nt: TGTGCCAGCAGCTTAGACGGTGACTCCCCGGAAGCTTTCTTT

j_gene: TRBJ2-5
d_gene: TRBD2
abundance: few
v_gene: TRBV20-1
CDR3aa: CSARVRGGGETQYF
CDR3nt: TGCAGTGCTAGAGTCCGGGGGGGAGGAGAGACCCAGTACTTC

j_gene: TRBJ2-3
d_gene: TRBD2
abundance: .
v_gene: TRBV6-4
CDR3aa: CASSDQAGGADTQYF
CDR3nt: TGTGCCAGCAGTGACCAAGCGGGAGGGGCAGATACGCAGTATTTT

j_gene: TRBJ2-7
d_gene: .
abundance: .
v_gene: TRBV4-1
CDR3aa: CASSPAQDENEQYF
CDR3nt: TGCGCCAGCAGCCCTGCTCAAGACGAGAACGAGCAGTACTTC

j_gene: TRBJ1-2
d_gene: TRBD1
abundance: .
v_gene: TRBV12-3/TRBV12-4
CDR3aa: CASRNTDRLGGYTF
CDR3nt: TGTGCCAGCAGGAACACGGACAGGCTGGGGGGCTACACCTTC

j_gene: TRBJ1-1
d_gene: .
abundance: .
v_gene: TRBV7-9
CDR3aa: CASSYRDITEAFF
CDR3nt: TGTGCCAGCAGCTACCGGGACATCACTGAAGCTTTCTTT

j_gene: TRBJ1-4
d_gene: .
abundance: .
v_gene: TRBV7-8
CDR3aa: CASSLGEPLGKLFF
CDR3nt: TGTGCCAGCTCCCTGGGGGAGCCCTTAGGAAAACTGTTTTTT

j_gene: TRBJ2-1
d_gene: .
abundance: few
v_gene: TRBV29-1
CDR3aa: CSVGLGSYNEQFF
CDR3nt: TGCAGCGTTGGATTAGGCTCCTACAATGAGCAGTTCTTC

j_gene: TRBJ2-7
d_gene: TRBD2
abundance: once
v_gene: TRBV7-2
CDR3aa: CASSLHSGAYEQYF
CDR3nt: TGTGCCAGCAGCTTACATAGCGGGGCCTACGAGCAGTACTTC

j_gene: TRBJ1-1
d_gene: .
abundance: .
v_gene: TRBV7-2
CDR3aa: CASSLELRNTEAFF
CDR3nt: TGTGCCAGCAGCTTAGAACTAAGGAACACTGAAGCTTTCTTT

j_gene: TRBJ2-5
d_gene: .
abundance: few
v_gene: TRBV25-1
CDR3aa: CASSEWLGGLETQYF
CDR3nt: TGTGCCAGCAGTGAATGGCTGGGGGGACTAGAGACCCAGTACTTC

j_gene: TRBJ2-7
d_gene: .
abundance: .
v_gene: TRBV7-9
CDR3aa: CASSPGVGNEQYF
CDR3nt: TGTGCCAGCAGCCCTGGGGTAGGGAACGAGCAGTACTTC

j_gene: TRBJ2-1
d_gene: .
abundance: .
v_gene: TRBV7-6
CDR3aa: CASSSRQSSYNEQFF
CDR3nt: TGTGCCAGCAGCTCGAGACAAAGCTCCTACAATGAGCAGTTCTTC

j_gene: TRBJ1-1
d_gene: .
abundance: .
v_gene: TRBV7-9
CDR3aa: CASSLGQLEAFF
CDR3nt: TGTGCCAGCAGCTTAGGGCAGTTAGAAGCTTTCTTT

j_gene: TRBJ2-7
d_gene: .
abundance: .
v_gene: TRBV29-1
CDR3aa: CSVEREAGSSYEQYF
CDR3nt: TGCAGCGTTGAACGTGAGGCCGGGAGCTCCTACGAGCAGTACTTC

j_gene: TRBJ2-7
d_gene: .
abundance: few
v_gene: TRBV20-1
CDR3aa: CSVAETYEQYF
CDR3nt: TGCAGTGTTGCCGAGACCTACGAGCAGTACTTC

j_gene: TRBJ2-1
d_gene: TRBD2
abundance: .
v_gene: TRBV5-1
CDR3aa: CASSLTSGARGEQFF
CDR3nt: TGCGCCAGCAGCTTGACTAGCGGGGCCAGGGGGGAGCAGTTCTTC

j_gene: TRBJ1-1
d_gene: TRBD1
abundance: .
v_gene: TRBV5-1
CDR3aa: CASSLDRTDEAFF
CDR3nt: TGCGCCAGCAGCCTGGACAGGACCGATGAAGCTTTCTTT

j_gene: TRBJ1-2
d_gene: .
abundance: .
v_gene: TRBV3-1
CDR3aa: CASSLRLDGYTF
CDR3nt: TGTGCCAGCAGCCTGAGACTTGATGGCTACACCTTC

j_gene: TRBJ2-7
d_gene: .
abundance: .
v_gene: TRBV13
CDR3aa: CASSLADSPYEQYF
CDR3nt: TGTGCCAGCAGCTTAGCGGACAGCCCCTACGAGCAGTACTTC

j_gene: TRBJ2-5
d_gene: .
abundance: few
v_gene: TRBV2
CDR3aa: CASIGGGETQYF
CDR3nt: TGTGCCAGCATTGGGGGCGGAGAGACCCAGTACTTC

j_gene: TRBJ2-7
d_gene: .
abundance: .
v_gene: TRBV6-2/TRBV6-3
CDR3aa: CASSYLRDYEQYF
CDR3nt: TGTGCCAGCAGTTACCTGAGGGATTACGAGCAGTACTTC

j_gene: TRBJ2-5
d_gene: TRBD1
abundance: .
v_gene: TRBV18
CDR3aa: CASSPRTGNQETQYF
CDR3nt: TGTGCCAGCTCACCCAGGACAGGGAACCAAGAGACCCAGTACTTC

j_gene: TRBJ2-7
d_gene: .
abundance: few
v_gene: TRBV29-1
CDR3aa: CSVSYFNYEQYF
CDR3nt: TGCAGCGTCTCCTATTTCAACTACGAGCAGTACTTC

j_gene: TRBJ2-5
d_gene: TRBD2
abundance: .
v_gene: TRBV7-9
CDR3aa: CASSLKSASGSETQYF
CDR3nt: TGTGCCAGCAGCTTAAAGAGCGCTAGCGGGAGTGAGACCCAGTACTTC

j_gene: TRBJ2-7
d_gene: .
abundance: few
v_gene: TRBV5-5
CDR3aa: CASSLAMDPYEQYF
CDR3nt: TGTGCCAGCAGCTTGGCTATGGATCCCTACGAGCAGTACTTC

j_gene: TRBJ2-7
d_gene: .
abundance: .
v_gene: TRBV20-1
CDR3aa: CSAKDWISYEQYF
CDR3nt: TGCAGTGCTAAGGACTGGATCTCCTACGAGCAGTACTTC

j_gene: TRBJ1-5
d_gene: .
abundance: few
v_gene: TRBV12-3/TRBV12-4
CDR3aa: CASSFPGVGNQPQHF
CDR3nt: TGTGCCAGTAGTTTCCCGGGTGTGGGCAATCAGCCCCAGCATTTT

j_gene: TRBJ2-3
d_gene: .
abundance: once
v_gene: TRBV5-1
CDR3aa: CASRYDLTDTQYF
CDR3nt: TGCGCCAGCAGGTATGACCTAACGGATACGCAGTATTTT

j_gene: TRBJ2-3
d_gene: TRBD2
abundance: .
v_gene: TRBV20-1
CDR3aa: CSVSGGGDTQYF
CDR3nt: TGCAGTGTTAGCGGGGGGGGAGATACGCAGTATTTT

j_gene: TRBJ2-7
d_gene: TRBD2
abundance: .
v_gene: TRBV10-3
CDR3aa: CAISPTSGYTYEQYF
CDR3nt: TGTGCCATCAGCCCTACTAGCGGTTATACCTACGAGCAGTACTTC

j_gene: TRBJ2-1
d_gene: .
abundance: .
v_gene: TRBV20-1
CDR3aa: CSAATPRGVNEQFF
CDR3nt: TGCAGTGCTGCCACCCCCCGGGGCGTAAATGAGCAGTTCTTC

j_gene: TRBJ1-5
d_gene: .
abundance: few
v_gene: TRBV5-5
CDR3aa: CASSLIGANNQPQHF
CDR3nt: TGTGCCAGCAGCTTAATAGGGGCAAACAATCAGCCCCAGCATTTT

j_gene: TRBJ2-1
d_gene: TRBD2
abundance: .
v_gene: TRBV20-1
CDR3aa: CSALRLAGGPNEQFF
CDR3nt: TGCAGTGCTCTCAGACTAGCGGGGGGGCCCAATGAGCAGTTCTTC

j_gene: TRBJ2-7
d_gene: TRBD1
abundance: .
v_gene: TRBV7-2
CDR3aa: CASRMTPGTGNYEQYF
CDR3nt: TGTGCCAGCAGGATGACACCCGGGACAGGGAACTACGAGCAGTACTTC

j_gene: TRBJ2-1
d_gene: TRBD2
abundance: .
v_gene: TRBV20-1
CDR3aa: CSARERENYNEQFF
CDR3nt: TGCAGTGCTAGAGAGCGGGAGAACTACAATGAGCAGTTCTTC

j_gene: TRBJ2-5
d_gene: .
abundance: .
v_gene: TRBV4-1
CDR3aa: CASSQDRRGGETQYF
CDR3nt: TGCGCCAGCAGCCAAGATAGGAGAGGGGGAGAGACCCAGTACTTC

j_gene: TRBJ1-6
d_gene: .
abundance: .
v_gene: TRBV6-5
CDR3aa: CASRIGGGGSPLHF
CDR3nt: TGTGCCAGCAGGATCGGGGGGGGTGGTTCACCCCTCCACTTT

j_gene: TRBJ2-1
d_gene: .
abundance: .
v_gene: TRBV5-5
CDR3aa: CASSLYSDAYNEQFF
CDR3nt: TGTGCCAGCAGCCTCTACTCGGACGCATACAATGAGCAGTTCTTC

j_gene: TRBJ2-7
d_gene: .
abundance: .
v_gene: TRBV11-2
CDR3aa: CASSSDRSTYEQYF
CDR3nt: TGTGCCAGCAGTTCCGACAGGAGTACCTACGAGCAGTACTTC